This passage covers 31 T cell receptor beta chains from one sample sequenced in a study of cytomegalovirus exposure and HLA in healthy donors. Measured with immunoSEQ multiplex PCR; TCRdb has only the in-frame clones, and not every one. The repertoire holds some 72,000 clones, with less than 96% as singletons. Sequenced: PBMCs. The receptors were gathered from a man aged 18 to 29 in good health and CMV-seropositive.

This clone has only one observation. This sequence joins TRBV7-9 and TRBJ1-1, with 7 bases lining up with TRBD1. The germline gives CDR1 SEHNR, CDR2 FQNEAQ (reference sequence). Trimming took 5 bases from V and 1 from J; bases not matched to a gene: 10. The CDR3 is 16 residues long. CDR3 residues: CASSHTGVGPNTEAFF. CDR3 DNA: TGTGCCAGCAGCCACACAGGGGTCGGACCGAACACTGAAGCTTTCTTT.

The V and J genes are TRBV5-1 and TRBJ1-2; tentative D call: TRBD1 (5 bases). Germline V gives CDR1 SGHRS, CDR2 YFSETQ. The CDR3 totals 14 residues. Trimming shortened V by 2 bases and J by 3 bases, and 11 bases separated the two germline ends. The CDR3 spells CASSLSGLDYGYTF. CDR3 in DNA: TGCGCCAGCAGCTTATCAGGGCTCGACTATGGCTACACCTTC.

The V call is TRBV9, the J call TRBJ2-1, with 8 bases identical to TRBD2. CDR3 length equals 15 residues. Per germline, CDR1 SGDLS and CDR2 YYNGEE. V gave up 0 bases and J gave up 9 bases; unmatched junction bases: 8. As DNA, the CDR3 is TGTGCCAGCAGCGTAGATGGTAGCGGGACGATTGAGCAGTTCTTC. It encodes CASSVDGSGTIEQFF.

The genes are TRBV28 and TRBJ1-2; possible D gene TRBD1, 5 bases. The CDR3 runs 13 residues. Germline V CDR1 and CDR2: MDHEN, SYDVKM. Trimming removed 3 bases at V and 4 bases at J, with 9 bases between. CDR3 protein: CASSFDSFYGYTF. The CDR3, as DNA: TGTGCCAGCAGTTTTGACAGCTTCTATGGCTACACCTTC.

The CDR3 protein is CASSLEASGRAGTDTQYF. CDR3 in DNA: TGTGCCAGCAGCTTAGAGGCTAGCGGGAGGGCCGGCACAGATACGCAGTATTTT. This chain uses TRBV11-3 with TRBJ2-3, with 12 bases that match TRBD2. V gave up 0 bases and J gave up 1 base; unmatched junction bases: 5. Germline-derived CDR1 and CDR2 are SGHNT and YENEEA. This CDR3 is 18 amino acids long.

The J gene is TRBJ2-1, the V gene TRBV27; 9 bases fit TRBD1. CDR3 length equals 14 residues. The V gene end was trimmed by 2 bases and the J gene end by 9 bases; junction bases not matched to a gene: 5. Germline CDR1 and CDR2: MNHEY and SMNVEV (reference sequence). This chain's CDR3 is CASSLRDRVGEQFF. CDR3 coding DNA: TGTGCCAGCAGTTTACGGGACAGGGTTGGTGAGCAGTTCTTC.

This clone is a singleton in its sample. This chain joins TRBV6-5 and TRBJ2-7, with unresolved D. The length of the CDR3 is 11 residues. V was shortened by 4 bases and J by 3 bases, with 4 bases between the two germline ends. Germline V gene lookup returns CDR1 MNHEY and CDR2 SVGAGI. The CDR3 here is CASSSFYEQYF. CDR3 in DNA: TGTGCCAGCAGTTCGTTCTACGAGCAGTACTTC.

The DNA for the CDR3 is TGTGCCAGCAGCTCGGGGGACGGCGGGAGTATCAACGAGCAGTACTTC. Translation gives CASSSGDGGSINEQYF. The chain joins TRBV13 to TRBJ2-7, with TRBD2 matching 7 bases. Germline V gives CDR1 PRHDT, CDR2 FYEKMQ (reference sequence). There are 16 residues in the CDR3. Trimming removed 4 bases from V and 5 bases from J; junction bases left unmatched: 14. Complete variable domain (other parts from reference TRBV13 and TRBJ2-7): AAGVIQSPRHLIKEKRETATLKCYPIPRHDTVYWYQQGPGQDPQFLISFYEKMQSDKGSIPDRFSAQQFSDYHSELNMSSLELGDSALYFCASSSGDGGSINEQYFGPGTRLTVT.

The chain employs TRBV6-1 and TRBJ1-3; D is possibly TRBD1 (5 bases). The CDR3 spans 17 residues. V was pared by 0 bases and J by 4 bases, with 16 bases between. From germline, CDR1 is MNHNS and CDR2 SASEGT. The CDR3, as DNA: TGTGCCAGCAGTGAAGCGGTTTCTGACAGACAAGGAAACACCATATATTTT. As protein: CASSEAVSDRQGNTIYF.

The gene calls are TRBV6-6 and TRBJ2-1; TRBD2 is a possible D gene (6 bases). This CDR3 is 14 amino acids long. Between the trimmed V and J ends, which lost 3 bases and 8 bases, there was a span of 14 bases. The germline CDR1 and CDR2 sequences are MNHNY and SVGAGI (reference sequence). CDR3: CASSYSLGGDEQFF. In DNA form, the CDR3 reads TGTGCCAGCAGTTATTCTCTAGGCGGGGATGAGCAGTTCTTC.

CDR3 DNA sequence: TGTGCCAGCAGCGGACAGGGCGAAGCTTTCTTT. Amino acid sequence: CASSGQGEAFF. The chain is built from TRBV9 and TRBJ1-1; 7 positions match TRBD1. CDR1 and CDR2 (germline): SGDLS, YYNGEE. Unmatched junction bases numbered 1, after V lost 3 bases and J lost 8 bases. This CDR3 has 11 residues.

This rearrangement joins TRBV4-1 to TRBJ2-3; 7 nucleotides match TRBD2. The CDR3 has 16 amino acids. Germline CDR1 MGHRA, CDR2 YSYEKL. Trimming took 4 bases from V and 1 from J; bases not matched to a gene: 8. The CDR3, as DNA: TGCGCCAGCAGCCGCCGGCTAGCGGACGGCACAGATACGCAGTATTTT. It translates to CASSRRLADGTDTQYF.

V is TRBV7-9 and J is TRBJ2-7, with 8 bases identical to TRBD2. This CDR3 is built from 16 residues. CDR1 is SEHNR and CDR2 is FQNEAQ in the germline V gene (reference sequence). Losses at the gene ends were 6 bases for V and 2 bases for J; bases not matched to a gene: 12. CDR3: CASSSGASGSTYEQYF. The CDR3 nucleotides read TGTGCCAGCAGTTCCGGGGCAAGCGGGAGCACCTACGAGCAGTACTTC.

This rearrangement joins TRBV7-2 to TRBJ2-5; tentative D call: TRBD2 (6 bases). This CDR3 is 15 amino acids long. Between the trimmed V and J ends, which lost 2 bases and 7 bases, there was a span of 17 bases. Germline values: CDR1 SGHTA, CDR2 FQGNSA. In DNA, the CDR3 is TGTGCCAGCAGCTTACTCCGCGGGAACGCGGGGACCCAGTACTTC. It encodes CASSLLRGNAGTQYF.

This chain's CDR3 is CASSESYTNYGYTF. In DNA form, the CDR3 reads TGTGCCAGCAGTGAATCCTATACTAACTATGGCTACACCTTC. The V and J genes are TRBV6-1 and TRBJ1-2; D not certain. This CDR3 comprises 14 residues. Germline V gives CDR1 MNHNS, CDR2 SASEGT. Trimming cost V 2 bases and J 0 bases, with 7 bases left between them.

The rearrangement uses TRBV4-1 and TRBJ1-4; D might be TRBD1 (5 bases). Trimming stripped 4 bases from V and 7 bases from J, with 16 bases between. Per the germline V gene, CDR1 is MGHRA and CDR2 is YSYEKL. CDR3 length: 15 amino acids. For the CDR3, the DNA is TGCGCCAGCAGCCCAGGACTTCGGAGGGGTGAAAAACTGTTTTTT. Residues: CASSPGLRRGEKLFF.

Note on this clone: At one boundary the junction diverges from the germline segment, which might be a read error. The chain recombines TRBV7-7 with TRBJ2-3, with 7 bases identical to TRBD1. The germline gives CDR1 SSHAT, CDR2 FNYEAQ (reference sequence). There are 15 residues in the CDR3. The CDR3 nucleotides read TGTGCTAGCAGCTCAGAGGGGGCTAGCACAGATACGCAGTATTTT. As protein: CASSSEGASTDTQYF.

The chain joins TRBV5-6 to TRBJ2-7, with 7 bases matching TRBD1. The germline CDR1 and CDR2 sequences are SGHDT and YYEEEE. The V gene end was trimmed by 0 bases and the J gene end by 7 bases; junction bases not matched to a gene: 4. The CDR3 runs 13 residues. The CDR3 protein is CASSLVSGGEQYF. In DNA form, the CDR3 reads TGTGCCAGCAGCTTGGTGTCAGGGGGTGAGCAGTACTTC.

The chain joins TRBV19 to TRBJ1-5; the D gene is possibly TRBD1 (5 bases). Between the trimmed V and J ends, which lost 6 bases and 3 bases, there was a span of 9 bases. The CDR3 sequence is 13 residues long. Germline lookup yields CDR1 LNHDA and CDR2 SQIVND (reference sequence). The CDR3 DNA sequence: TGTGCCAGTAGCAGACAGTACAATCAGCCCCAGCATTTT. Protein product: CASSRQYNQPQHF.

The chain combines TRBV11-1 with TRBJ2-7; 9 bases match TRBD2. Unmatched junction bases numbered 6, after V lost 0 bases and J lost 6 bases. This CDR3 region has 15 residues. Germline values: CDR1 SGHAT, CDR2 FQDESV (reference sequence). The CDR3 sequence is CASSLARGRASEQYF. The CDR3 DNA follows: TGTGCCAGCAGCTTAGCTCGCGGGAGGGCTAGCGAGCAGTACTTC.

The genes are TRBV6-1 and TRBJ1-1; TRBD1 matches at 9 bases. Germline loops: CDR1 MNHNS, CDR2 SASEGT. Losses at the gene ends were 1 base for V and 3 bases for J; bases not matched to a gene: 3. This CDR3 region has 15 residues. For the CDR3, the DNA is TGTGCCAGCAGTGAAGAACAGGGGGCTTACACTGAAGCTTTCTTT. This codes for CASSEEQGAYTEAFF.

The chain has TRBV6-1 and TRBJ1-5; perhaps TRBD1 as D (5 bases). Germline V lookup: CDR1 MNHNS, CDR2 SASEGT. The CDR3 covers 13 residues. Trimming cost V 6 bases and J 5 bases, with 11 bases left between them. The CDR3 reads CASRVPGDQPQHF. Here the CDR3 DNA reads TGTGCCAGCAGGGTTCCGGGGGATCAGCCCCAGCATTTT.

This chain connects TRBV4-2 to TRBJ2-7, with D possibly matching TRBD2 (5 bases). Trimming removed 0 bases at V and 2 bases at J, with 14 bases between. The length of the CDR3 is 16 residues. Germline CDR1 is LGHNA and CDR2 is YNFKEQ. In nucleotides, the CDR3 is TGTGCCAGCAGCCAAGATGCCGGACTCGATACCTACGAGCAGTACTTC. Amino acid sequence: CASSQDAGLDTYEQYF.

CDR3 bases: TGCGCCAGCAGCTTGGAAGGAGGGTTGATCATGAACACTGAAGCTTTCTTT. As protein: CASSLEGGLIMNTEAFF. V gene TRBV5-1 combines with J gene TRBJ1-1; D is uncertain. Germline CDR1 reads SGHRS; CDR2 reads YFSETQ. V was shortened by 0 bases and J by 0 bases, with 15 bases between the two germline ends. The CDR3 length is 17 residues.

This clone occurred once. The chain links TRBV7-2 to TRBJ2-5; no definite D call. V was cut by 2 bases and J by 4 bases, with 8 bases left in between. Germline V gives CDR1 SGHTA, CDR2 FQGNSA. CDR3 length: 13 amino acids. CDR3 bases: TGTGCCAGCAGCTTAAATGAGCTAGAGACCCAGTACTTC. Amino acid sequence: CASSLNELETQYF.

V usage is TRBV6-1 and J usage is TRBJ2-1, with 9 bases fitting TRBD1. The germline gives CDR1 MNHNS, CDR2 SASEGT. The CDR3 consists of 12 residues. Trimming took 7 bases from V and 7 from J; bases not matched to a gene: 2. The CDR3 coding sequence is TGTGCCAGCAAGACAGGGGGGAATGAGCAGTTCTTC. Translating it yields CASKTGGNEQFF.

The chain uses TRBV5-4 and TRBJ2-5; 8 bases are shared with TRBD1. The V segment lost 1 base and the J segment 1 base; nucleotides outside the gene matches: 3. Germline loops: CDR1 SGHNT, CDR2 YYREEE (reference sequence). CDR3 length: 15 amino acids. The CDR3 DNA follows: TGTGCCAGCAGCTTGAGAACAGGGGGCCAAGAGACCCAGTACTTC. This sequence encodes CASSLRTGGQETQYF.

The sample holds a few counts of this clone. V usage is TRBV6-4 and J usage is TRBJ2-7; TRBD1 matches at 8 bases. CDR1 and CDR2 (germline): MRHNA, SNTAGT. This CDR3 is built from 13 residues. Trimming at V came to 5 bases and at J to 5 bases, leaving 5 bases not matched to a gene. In DNA, the CDR3 is TGTGCCAGCAGTCTGGACAGGGACGACGAGCAGTACTTC. Translating it yields CASSLDRDDEQYF.

The CDR3 DNA is TGCAGTGCCCCTGTAAACACTGAAGCTTTCTTT. As protein: CSAPVNTEAFF. The chain is built from TRBV20-1 and TRBJ1-1; no clear D gene. The germline V and J ends were trimmed by 6 bases and 2 bases, with 7 bases remaining between them. Germline V gene lookup returns CDR1 DFQATT and CDR2 SNEGSKA (reference sequence). The CDR3 contains 11 residues.

The chain links TRBV2 to TRBJ2-2; maybe TRBD2 (5 bases). Trimming stripped 7 bases from V and 4 bases from J, with 10 bases between. Germline V gene sequence: CDR1 SNHLY, CDR2 FYNNEI. This CDR3 has 13 amino acids. The CDR3 sequence is CASKKDFTGELFF. The CDR3 DNA sequence: TGTGCCAGCAAGAAGGACTTCACCGGGGAGCTGTTTTTT. Supplemented by reference TRBV2 and TRBJ2-2, the full variable domain reads EPEVTQTPSHQVTQMGQEVILRCVPISNHLYFYWYRQILGQKVEFLVSFYNNEISEKSEIFDDQFSVERPDGSNFTLKIRSTKLEDSAMYFCASKKDFTGELFFGEGSRLTVL.

The gene calls are TRBV20-1 and TRBJ2-5; no reliable D call. Trimming removed 2 bases from V and 5 bases from J, with 6 bases in between. The CDR3 consists of 11 residues. CDR1 and CDR2 from the germline V gene are DFQATT and SNEGSKA (reference sequence). As DNA, the CDR3 is TGCAGTGCTAGAATCCGGGAGACCCAGTACTTC. Its translation is CSARIRETQYF.